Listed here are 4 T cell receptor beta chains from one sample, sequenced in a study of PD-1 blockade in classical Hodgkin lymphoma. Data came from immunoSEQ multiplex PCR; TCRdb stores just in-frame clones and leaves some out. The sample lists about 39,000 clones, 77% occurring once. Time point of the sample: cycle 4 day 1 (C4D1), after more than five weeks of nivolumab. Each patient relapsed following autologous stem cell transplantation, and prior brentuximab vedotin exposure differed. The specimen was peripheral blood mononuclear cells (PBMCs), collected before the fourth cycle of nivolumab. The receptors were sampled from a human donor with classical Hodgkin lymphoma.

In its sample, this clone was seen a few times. The CDR3 sequence: CASSLELANNEQFF. As DNA, the CDR3 is TGTGCCAGCAGCTTGGAACTAGCGAACAATGAGCAGTTCTTC. V and J are TRBV7-2 and TRBJ2-1; 7 bases map to TRBD2. This CDR3 contains 14 residues. V lost 3 bases to trimming and J lost 5 bases; unmatched junction nucleotides: 4. Germline V gives CDR1 SGHTA, CDR2 FQGNSA.

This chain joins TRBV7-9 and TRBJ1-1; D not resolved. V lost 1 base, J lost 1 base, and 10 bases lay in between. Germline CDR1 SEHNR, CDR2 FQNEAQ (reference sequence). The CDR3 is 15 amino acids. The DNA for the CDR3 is TGTGCCAGCAGCTTAGGCTGGGGAGGGAACACTGAAGCTTTCTTT. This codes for CASSLGWGGNTEAFF.

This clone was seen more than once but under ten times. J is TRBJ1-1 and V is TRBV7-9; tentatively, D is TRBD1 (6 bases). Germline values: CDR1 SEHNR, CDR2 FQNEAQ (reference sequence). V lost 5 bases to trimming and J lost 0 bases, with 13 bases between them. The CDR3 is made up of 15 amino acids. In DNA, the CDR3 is TGTGCCAGCAGCGCGCTGAGGGGGATGAACACTGAAGCTTTCTTT. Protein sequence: CASSALRGMNTEAFF.

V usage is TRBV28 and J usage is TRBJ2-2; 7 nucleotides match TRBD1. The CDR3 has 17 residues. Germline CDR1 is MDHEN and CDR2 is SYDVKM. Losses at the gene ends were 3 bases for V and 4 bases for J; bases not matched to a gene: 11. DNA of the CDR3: TGTGCCAGCAGTTTTTCCCCGGACAGGCTCCTCACCGGGGAGCTGTTTTTT. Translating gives CASSFSPDRLLTGELFF.